This T cell receptor beta chain was profiled in a study of cytomegalovirus exposure and HLA in healthy donors. Notes on the study in general: Presence/absence analyses assumed roughly uniform sequencing depth across donors. A later analysis reportedly found fewer N-insertions in an Asian-associated ancestry cluster than the approximately 670-donor mean. Immune exposure data for these donors was limited to CMV serostatus. DRB1 showed the most TCR associations and HLA-C the fewest in a later analysis, as rates varied by HLA locus.

Germline-derived CDR1 and CDR2 are MDHEN and SYDVKM. The CDR3 extends over 16 amino acids. Trimming at V came to 2 bases and at J to 8 bases, leaving 11 bases not matched to a gene. The primer mix had 60 Vbeta and 13 Jbeta primers. The method was immunoSEQ multiplex PCR; TCRdb's version includes in-frame clones alone and lacks a portion of them. The sample lists about 160,000 clones; approximately 78% were seen once. This clone has a handful of counts. Its specificity is unknown. The clonotype originates from a woman aged 18-29 years in good health and CMV-seronegative. The chain carries TRBV28 and TRBJ1-5; 8 nucleotides agree with TRBD1. Sequencing was carried out using PBMCs. The CDR3 DNA is TGTGCCAGCAGTTTACACCGACAGGGGTGGATCAAGCCCCAGCATTTT. Translating it yields CASSLHRQGWIKPQHF.